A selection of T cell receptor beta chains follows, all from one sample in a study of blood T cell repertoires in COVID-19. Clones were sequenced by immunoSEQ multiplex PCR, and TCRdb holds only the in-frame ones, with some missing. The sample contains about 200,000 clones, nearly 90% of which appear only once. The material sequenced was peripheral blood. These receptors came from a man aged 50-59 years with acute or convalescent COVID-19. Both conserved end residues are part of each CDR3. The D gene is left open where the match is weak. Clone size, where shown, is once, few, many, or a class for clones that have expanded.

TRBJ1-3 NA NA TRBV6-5 CASARGANSGNTIYF TGTGCCAGTGCCCGGGGGGCGAACTCTGGAAACACCATATATTTT
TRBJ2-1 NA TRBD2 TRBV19 CASSSPRTSGSGQFF TGTGCCAGTAGTTCACCCAGGACTAGCGGGAGCGGGCAGTTCTTC
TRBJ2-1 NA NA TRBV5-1 CASSTPGVHEQFF TGCGCCAGCAGCACCCCGGGGGTCCATGAGCAGTTCTTC
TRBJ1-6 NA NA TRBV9 CASRSGGTVNSPLHF TGTGCCAGCCGTTCGGGGGGAACGGTGAATTCACCCCTCCACTTT
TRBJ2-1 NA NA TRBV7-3 CASSLITTIFHEQFF TGTGCCAGCAGCTTAATTACAACCATTTTCCATGAGCAGTTCTTC
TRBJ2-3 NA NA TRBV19 CASSPTQGNTQYF TGTGCCAGTAGTCCGACCCAGGGAAATACGCAGTATTTT
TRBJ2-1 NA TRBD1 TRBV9 CASSGQGTMGINEQFF TGTGCCAGCAGCGGACAGGGTACCATGGGGATCAATGAGCAGTTCTTC
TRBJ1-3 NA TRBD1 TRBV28 CASRAGGGGNTIYF TGTGCCAGCAGAGCAGGGGGAGGAGGAAACACCATATATTTT
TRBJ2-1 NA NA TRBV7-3 CASSLLGPSYNEQFF TGTGCCAGCAGCTTACTGGGGCCCTCCTACAATGAGCAGTTCTTC
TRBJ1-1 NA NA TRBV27 CATHSPGNTEAFF TGTGCCACCCATTCCCCAGGAAACACTGAAGCTTTCTTT
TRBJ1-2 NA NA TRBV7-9 CASSLKGTLNYGYTF TGTGCCAGCAGCCTCAAAGGGACTTTAAACTATGGCTACACCTTC
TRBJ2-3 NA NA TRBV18 CASSPNTGFLVTDTQYF TGTGCCAGCTCACCGAACACGGGGTTTTTGGTCACAGATACGCAGTATTTT
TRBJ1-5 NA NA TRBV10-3 CAIKSPNQPQHF TGTGCCATCAAATCCCCTAATCAGCCCCAGCATTTT
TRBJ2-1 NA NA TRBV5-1 CASSRFEYQNEQFF TGCGCCAGCAGCCGTTTCGAGTATCAAAATGAGCAGTTCTTC
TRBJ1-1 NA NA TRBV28 CASSRGGANTEAFF TGTGCCAGCAGTAGGGGGGGCGCGAACACTGAAGCTTTCTTT
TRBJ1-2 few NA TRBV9 CASSVTFSSYGYTF TGTGCCAGCAGCGTTACATTCTCTAGCTATGGCTACACCTTC
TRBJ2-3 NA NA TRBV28 CASSLPPNTDTQYF TGTGCCAGCAGTTTGCCACCTAACACAGATACGCAGTATTTT
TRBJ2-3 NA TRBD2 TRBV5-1 CASSSTSGSTDTQYF TGCGCCAGCAGCTCGACTAGCGGGAGTACAGATACGCAGTATTTT
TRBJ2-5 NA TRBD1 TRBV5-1 CASSVTGVETQYF TGCGCCAGCAGCGTAACAGGGGTTGAGACCCAGTACTTC
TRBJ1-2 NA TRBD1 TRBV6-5 CASSYSWTGVGYTF TGTGCCAGCAGTTACTCGTGGACAGGGGTGGGCTACACCTTC
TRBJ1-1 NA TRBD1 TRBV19 CASSIGDRGPEAFF TGTGCCAGTAGTATTGGGGACAGGGGGCCTGAAGCTTTCTTT
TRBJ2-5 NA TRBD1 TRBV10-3 CAISETGGIETQYF TGTGCCATCAGTGAGACAGGGGGAATAGAGACCCAGTACTTC
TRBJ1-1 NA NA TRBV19 CASSMQAAIQAFF TGTGCCAGTAGTATGCAAGCGGCAATTCAAGCTTTCTTT
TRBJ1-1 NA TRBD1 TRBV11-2 CASSRTGGNTEAFF TGTGCCAGCTCACGAACAGGGGGCAACACTGAAGCTTTCTTT
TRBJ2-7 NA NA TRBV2 CASRPERVPYYEQYF TGTGCCAGCAGACCCGAGAGGGTACCTTACTACGAGCAGTACTTC
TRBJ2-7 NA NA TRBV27 CASSSQGSYEQYF TGTGCCAGCAGTTCGCAGGGTTCCTACGAGCAGTACTTC
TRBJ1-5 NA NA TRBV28 CASKPPLGDQHF TGTGCCAGCAAACCACCCCTCGGGGACCAGCATTTT
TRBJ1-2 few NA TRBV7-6 CASSSEGYYGYTF TGTGCCAGCAGCTCCGAGGGATACTATGGCTACACCTTC
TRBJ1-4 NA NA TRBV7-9 CASSSPWGEEDEKLFF TGTGCCAGCAGCTCCCCGTGGGGGGAGGAGGATGAAAAACTGTTTTTT
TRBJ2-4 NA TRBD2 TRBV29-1 CSVEGWLAGSGAKNIQYF TGCAGCGTTGAGGGTTGGCTAGCGGGTTCTGGAGCCAAAAACATTCAGTACTTC
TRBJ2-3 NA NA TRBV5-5 CASSVLTDTQYF TGTGCCAGCAGCGTCTTGACAGATACGCAGTATTTT